The present TCR beta chain was sequenced within a study of T-cell reconstitution after alpha-beta-depleted transplantation in children. There are 14 residues in the CDR3. The germline gives CDR1 LNHDA, CDR2 SQIVND (reference sequence). V gave up 3 bases and J gave up 5 bases; unmatched junction bases: 6. The library targeted TCRbeta and was prepared with unique molecular identifiers. In TCRdb, the PCR reads were re-called with MiXCR into one record per CDR3 protein. The sample lists roughly 500,000 distinct CDR3 sequences, roughly 33% occurring once. The sample consisted of PBMCs from the stem cell graft donor, taken from the stem cell graft. This sequence joins TRBV19 and TRBJ1-2; 7 bases are shared with TRBD1. The receptor comes from a human donor who donated a stem cell graft to a child with aplastic anemia. The CDR3 DNA follows: TGTGCCAGTAGTATGGTGGGGACAGATTATGGCTACACCTTC. Translation: CASSMVGTDYGYTF.